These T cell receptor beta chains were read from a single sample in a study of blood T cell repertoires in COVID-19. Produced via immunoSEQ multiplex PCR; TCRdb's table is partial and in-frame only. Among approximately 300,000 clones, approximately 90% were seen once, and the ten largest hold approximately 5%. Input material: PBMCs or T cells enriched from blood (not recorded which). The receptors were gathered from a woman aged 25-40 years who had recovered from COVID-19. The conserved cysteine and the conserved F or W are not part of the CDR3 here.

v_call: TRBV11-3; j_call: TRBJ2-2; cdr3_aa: ASSPGLAGTGELF
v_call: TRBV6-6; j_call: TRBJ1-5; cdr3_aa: ASSRYGQGAGSNQPQH
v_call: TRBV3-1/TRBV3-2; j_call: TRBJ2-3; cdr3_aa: ASSQDGLAATSTDTQY
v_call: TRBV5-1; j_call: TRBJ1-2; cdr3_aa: ASSLGTGLYGYT
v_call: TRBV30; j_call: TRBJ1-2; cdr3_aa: AWSPPDRVYYGYT
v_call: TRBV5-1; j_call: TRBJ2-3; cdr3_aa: ASSLAMGGGAITDTQY
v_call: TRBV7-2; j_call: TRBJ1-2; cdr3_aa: ASSLDRQGAASYGYT
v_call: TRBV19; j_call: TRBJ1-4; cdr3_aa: ASSGQGRGVEKLF
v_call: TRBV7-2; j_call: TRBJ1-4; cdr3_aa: ASSTQGLNEKLF
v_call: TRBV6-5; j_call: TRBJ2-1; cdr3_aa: ASSYGQNNEQF